This TCR beta chain was found in a study of blood T cell repertoires in COVID-19. As handled by the study authors: For nucleated cells, counts were estimated from reference gene primer amplification. The data were produced by immunoSEQ multiplex PCR, yet TCRdb's version contains in-frame clones alone and is incomplete. That table gives V, J and clone size, and the DNA gave D and trimming. The sample holds over 150,000 clones, around 84% seen once. This clone was picked up a small number of times. Germline V CDR1 and CDR2: SQVTM, ANQGSEA. CDR3 length: 13 amino acids. V was cut by 4 bases and J by 2 bases, with 9 bases left in between.

Sample: peripheral blood. The rearrangement joins TRBV29-1 to TRBJ2-1; D not resolved. The receptor comes from a woman in her sixties with COVID-19, enrolled during active disease. The CDR3 coding sequence is TGCAGCGTTGCTCCCGTTGCCTACAATGAGCAGTTCTTC. Protein sequence: CSVAPVAYNEQFF.